What follows is one T cell receptor (beta chain) and its context. Treatment defined: treatment-naive control, cytoreductive nephrectomy. Control tumors came from treatment-naive patients without prior radiation. Libraries were prepared by immunoSEQ multiplex PCR; TCRdb keeps only in-frame clonotypes and omits some of them. The sample includes 13,000 or so clones, approximately 52% of them seen just once. The data were obtained in a study of radiation and T cells in renal cell carcinoma. CDR1 is MGHRA, CDR2 YSYEKL, per germline. This CDR3 has 22 residues. The trim removed 4 bases at V and 0 bases at J, leaving 21 bases unmatched.

The chain combines TRBV4-1 with TRBJ2-2, with TRBD1 identical over 9 bases. The clonotype originates from a man between 50 and 59 years old with renal cell carcinoma. This sample comprised tumor tissue, obtained from a patient whose treatment was nephrectomy without radiotherapy. The CDR3 nucleotides are TGCGCCAGCAGCCTACCTGATTCAAATTGGGGACAGGGACCCACGAACACCGGGGAGCTGTTTTTT. Protein: CASSLPDSNWGQGPTNTGELFF.